The present entry profiles one T cell receptor beta chain with its context. Its antigen remains unidentified. This record comes from a study of STAT5B mutations in CD4+ large granular lymphocyte leukemia. Study-level points and caveats: 8/27 top patient clones versus 2/35 control clones were TRBV06-family. Without HLA matching, higher CD4+ than CD8+ T-LGLL clonality could reflect small sample size. No patients shared main leukemic clonotypes, though less than 30% appeared at low frequency elsewhere. CD4-sorted patient repertoires seemed more clonal than healthy CD4+ repertoires.

The table came from immunoSEQ multiplex PCR; TCRdb's copy has only in-frame clones and leaves some out. The sample contains about 33,000 clones, nearly 90% of which appear only once. J gave up 5 bases and V 0 bases, and 5 bases lay outside the gene matches. Germline loops: CDR1 LNHNV, CDR2 YYDKDF (reference sequence). The CDR3 is 15 amino acids. This clonotype originated in a human donor in good health. Sequencing was performed on CD4+ T cells from blood buffy coats. The J gene is TRBJ1-2, the V gene TRBV15, with 8 bases lining up with TRBD1. The chain's CDR3 is CATSRDIGTGYGYTF. For the CDR3, the DNA is TGTGCCACCAGCAGAGATATAGGGACAGGATATGGCTACACCTTC.